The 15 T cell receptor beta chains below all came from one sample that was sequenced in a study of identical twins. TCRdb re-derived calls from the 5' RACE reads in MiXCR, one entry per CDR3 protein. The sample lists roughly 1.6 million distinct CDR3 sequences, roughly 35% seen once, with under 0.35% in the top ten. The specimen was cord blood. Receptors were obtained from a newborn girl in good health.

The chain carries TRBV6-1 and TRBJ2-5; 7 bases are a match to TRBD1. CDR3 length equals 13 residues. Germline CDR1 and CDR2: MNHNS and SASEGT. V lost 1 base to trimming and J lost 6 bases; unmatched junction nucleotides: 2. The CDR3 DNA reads TGTGCCAGCAGTGAAGAGGGGGCGCAGACCCAGTACTTC. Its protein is CASSEEGAQTQYF.

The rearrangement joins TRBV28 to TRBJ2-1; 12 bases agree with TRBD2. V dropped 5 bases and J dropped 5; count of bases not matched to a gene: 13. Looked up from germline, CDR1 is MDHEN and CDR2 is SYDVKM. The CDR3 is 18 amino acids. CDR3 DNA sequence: TGTGCCAGCAGTCCCTCTTGGGGGCTAGCGGGAGGGAACAATGAGCAGTTCTTC. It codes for CASSPSWGLAGGNNEQFF.

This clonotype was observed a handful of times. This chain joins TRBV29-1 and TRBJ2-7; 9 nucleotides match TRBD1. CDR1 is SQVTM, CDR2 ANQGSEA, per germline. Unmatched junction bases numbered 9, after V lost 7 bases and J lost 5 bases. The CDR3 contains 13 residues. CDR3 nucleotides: TGCAGCGCCTCCGGGACAGGGAGTCACGAGCAGTACTTC. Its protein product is CSASGTGSHEQYF.

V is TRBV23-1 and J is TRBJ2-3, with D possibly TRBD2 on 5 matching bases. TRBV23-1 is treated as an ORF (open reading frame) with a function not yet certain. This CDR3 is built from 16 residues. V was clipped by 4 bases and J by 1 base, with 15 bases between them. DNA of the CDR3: TGCGCCAGCAGTCGAGAGCCAGAGGGAGGCACAGATACGCAGTATTTT. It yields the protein CASSREPEGGTDTQYF.

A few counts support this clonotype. CDR3 residues: CASSSVPRSYNEQYF. CDR3 sequence (DNA): TGTGCCAGCAGCTCCGTTCCCCGCTCCTACAATGAGCAGTACTTC. The chain links TRBV13 to TRBJ2-1; unclear D gene. The DNA end lines up better with TRBJ2-7; the J call may be wrong. Germline V CDR1 and CDR2: PRHDT, FYEKMQ (reference sequence). This CDR3 region has 15 residues.

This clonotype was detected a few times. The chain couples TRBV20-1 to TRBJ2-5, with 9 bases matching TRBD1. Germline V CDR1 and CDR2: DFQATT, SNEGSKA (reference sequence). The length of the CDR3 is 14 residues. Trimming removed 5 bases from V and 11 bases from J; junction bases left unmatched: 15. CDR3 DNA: TGCAGTGCTTGTTCCGGGACAGGGACCCCAGAGCAGTACTTC. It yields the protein CSACSGTGTPEQYF.

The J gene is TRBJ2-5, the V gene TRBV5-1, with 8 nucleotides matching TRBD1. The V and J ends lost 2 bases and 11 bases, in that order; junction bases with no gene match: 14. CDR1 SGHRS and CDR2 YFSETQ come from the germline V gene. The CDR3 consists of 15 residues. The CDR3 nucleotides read TGCGCCAGCAGCTTTAGGACAGGGCCCTACAATGAGCAGTACTTC. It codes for CASSFRTGPYNEQYF.

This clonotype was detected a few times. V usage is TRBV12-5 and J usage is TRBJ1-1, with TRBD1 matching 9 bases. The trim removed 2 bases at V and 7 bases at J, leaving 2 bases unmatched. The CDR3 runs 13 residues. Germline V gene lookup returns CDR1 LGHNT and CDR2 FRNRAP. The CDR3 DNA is TGTGCTAGTGGTTTGTGGGGACAGGGTGAAGCTTTCTTT. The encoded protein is CASGLWGQGEAFF.

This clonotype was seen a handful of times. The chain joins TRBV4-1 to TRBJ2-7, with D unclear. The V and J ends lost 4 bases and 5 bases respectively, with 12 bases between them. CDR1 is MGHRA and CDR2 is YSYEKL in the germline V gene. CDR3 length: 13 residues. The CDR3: CASSPLVRDEQYF. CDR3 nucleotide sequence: TGCGCCAGCAGCCCCCTAGTACGTGACGAGCAGTACTTC.

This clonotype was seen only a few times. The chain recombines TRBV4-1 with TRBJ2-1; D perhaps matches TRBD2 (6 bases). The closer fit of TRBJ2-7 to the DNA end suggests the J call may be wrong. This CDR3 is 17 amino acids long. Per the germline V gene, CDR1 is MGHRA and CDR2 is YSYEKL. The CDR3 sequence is CASSQAFRRDSYNEQYF. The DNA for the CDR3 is TGCGCCAGCAGCCAAGCTTTCCGGAGGGACTCCTACAATGAGCAGTACTTC.

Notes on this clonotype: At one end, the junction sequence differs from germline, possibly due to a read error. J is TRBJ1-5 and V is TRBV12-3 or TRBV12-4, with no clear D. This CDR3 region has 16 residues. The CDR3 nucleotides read TGTGCCGGCAGTTTAGAGTCACTTTATAGCAATCAGCCCCAGCATTTT. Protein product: CAGSLESLYSNQPQHF.

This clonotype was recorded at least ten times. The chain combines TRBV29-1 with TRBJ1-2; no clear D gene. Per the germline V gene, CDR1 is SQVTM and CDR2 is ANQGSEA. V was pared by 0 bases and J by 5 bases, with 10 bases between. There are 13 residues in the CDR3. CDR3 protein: CSVEEPGGYGYTF. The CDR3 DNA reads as TGCAGCGTTGAAGAGCCGGGAGGATATGGCTACACCTTC.

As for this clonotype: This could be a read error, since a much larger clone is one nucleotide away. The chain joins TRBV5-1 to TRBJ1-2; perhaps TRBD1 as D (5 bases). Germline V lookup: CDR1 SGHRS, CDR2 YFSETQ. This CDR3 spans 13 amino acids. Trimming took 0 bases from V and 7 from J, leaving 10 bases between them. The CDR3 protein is CASSLEQACGYTF. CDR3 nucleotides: TGCGCCAGCAGCTTGGAACAGGCCTGTGGCTACACCTTC.

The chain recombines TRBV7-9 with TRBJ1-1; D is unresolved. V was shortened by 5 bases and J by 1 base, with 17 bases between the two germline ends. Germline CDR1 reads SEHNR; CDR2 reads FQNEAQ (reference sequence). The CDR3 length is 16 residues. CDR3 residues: CASSLSVIYGNTEAFF. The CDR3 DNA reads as TGTGCCAGCAGCCTTTCCGTCATCTATGGGAACACTGAAGCTTTCTTT.

CDR3 protein: CASSVVEGIYGYTF. CDR3 nucleotides: TGTGCCAGCAGCGTAGTAGAGGGTATCTATGGCTACACCTTC. The chain recombines TRBV9 with TRBJ1-2; D gene ambiguous. CDR1 is SGDLS, CDR2 YYNGEE, per germline. V was shortened by 0 bases and J by 4 bases, with 10 bases between the two germline ends. This CDR3 is 14 amino acids long.